One and the same sample provided the 25 T cell receptor beta chains below, sequenced in a study of cytomegalovirus exposure and HLA in healthy donors. PCR primers comprised 60 Vbeta and 13 Jbeta primers. Profiling relied on immunoSEQ multiplex PCR, and the TCRdb table lists in-frame clones only, not all of them. This table holds about 140,000 clones, around 80% found once. Sequencing was performed on PBMCs. These receptors originate from a middle-aged man in good health and CMV-seronegative.

This clone was observed a single time. This sequence joins TRBV2 and TRBJ1-1, with D possibly being TRBD1 (5 bases). The CDR3 consists of 14 residues. From germline, CDR1 is SNHLY and CDR2 FYNNEI. V lost 3 bases, J lost 2 bases, and 10 bases lay in between. The chain's CDR3 is CASSDVRGNTEAFF. CDR3 nucleotide sequence: TGTGCCAGCAGTGACGTTAGGGGAAACACTGAAGCTTTCTTT.

The rearrangement uses TRBV5-1 and TRBJ2-6; D perhaps matches TRBD1 (5 bases). With 3 bases removed from V and 0 bases from J, the gap between germline ends came to 16 bases. Looked up from germline, CDR1 is SGHRS and CDR2 is YFSETQ. This CDR3 has 18 residues. The CDR3 reads CASSWGRTANSGANVLTF. The CDR3 DNA sequence: TGCGCCAGCAGCTGGGGCCGGACGGCCAACTCTGGGGCCAACGTCCTGACTTTC.

The rearrangement links TRBV29-1 to TRBJ2-2; possibly TRBD2 for D (7 bases). The CDR3 length is 14 residues. Germline V lookup: CDR1 SQVTM, CDR2 ANQGSEA. Trimming left V 7 bases short and J 5 bases short, with 17 bases between. CDR3 sequence: CSARPGGGTGELFF. CDR3 DNA: TGCAGCGCCCGCCCGGGGGGCGGGACCGGGGAGCTGTTTTTT.

The chain is built from TRBV19 and TRBJ2-7, with 8 positions matching TRBD2. Germline V gene sequence: CDR1 LNHDA, CDR2 SQIVND (reference sequence). The CDR3 runs 14 residues. V trimming: 7 bases; J trimming: 3 bases; junction bases outside the gene matches: 8. The DNA for the CDR3 is TGTGCCAGTACCCCCGGGACTAGTGACTACGAGCAGTACTTC. Residues: CASTPGTSDYEQYF.

This clone has more than one count but fewer than ten. This chain links TRBV19 with TRBJ2-7; 7 nucleotides match TRBD2. V lost 9 bases to trimming and J lost 3 bases; unmatched junction nucleotides: 8. In germline, CDR1 is LNHDA, CDR2 SQIVND (reference sequence). The CDR3 loop spans 13 amino acids. The CDR3 sequence is CASSGLVGYEQYF. The CDR3 coding sequence is TGTGCCAGCTCCGGACTAGTTGGCTACGAGCAGTACTTC.

This clone was recorded only once. V gene TRBV4-3 combines with J gene TRBJ1-2; 8 bases fit TRBD1. The CDR3 is 15 residues long. Germline trimming cut 1 base from V and 4 bases from J; bases unmatched to any gene: 5. In germline, CDR1 is LGHNA, CDR2 YSLEER. The CDR3 is CASSQGDRMSYGYTF. CDR3 sequence (DNA): TGCGCCAGCAGCCAAGGGGACAGGATGAGCTATGGCTACACCTTC.

The rearrangement links TRBV5-4 to TRBJ1-4; 7 bases align to TRBD1. This CDR3 region has 14 residues. Looked up from germline, CDR1 is SGHNT and CDR2 is YYREEE (reference sequence). V dropped 4 bases and J dropped 3; count of bases not matched to a gene: 3. The CDR3 nucleotides are TGTGCCAGCAGCAAACAGGGGCCTAATGAAAAACTGTTTTTT. It is translated as CASSKQGPNEKLFF.

This clone has more than one count but fewer than ten. The chain couples TRBV4-3 to TRBJ2-1; the D gene is possibly TRBD2 (5 bases). CDR3 length equals 13 residues. V dropped 0 bases and J dropped 10 bases, with 10 bases sitting between them. The germline CDR1 and CDR2 sequences are LGHNA and YSLEER. The CDR3 coding sequence is TGCGCCAGCAGCCAAGATATAGGACTCGAGCAGTTCTTC. It encodes CASSQDIGLEQFF.

The chain is built from TRBV29-1 and TRBJ2-2, with D possibly matching TRBD1 (5 bases). The CDR3 runs to 12 residues. Trimming shortened V by 6 bases and J by 8 bases, and 13 bases separated the two germline ends. The V gene's germline CDR1 is SQVTM and CDR2 ANQGSEA. CDR3 coding DNA: TGCAGCGTGTGGACGTCAGGGGGGGAGCTGTTTTTT. Encoded protein: CSVWTSGGELFF.

The rearrangement links TRBV9 to TRBJ1-4; possibly TRBD1 for D (6 bases). This CDR3 is built from 17 residues. V lost 0 bases and J 8 bases, leaving 20 bases between the germline ends. Germline lookup yields CDR1 SGDLS and CDR2 YYNGEE. The CDR3 loop is CASSVEGSGAAREKLFF. For the CDR3, the DNA is TGTGCCAGCAGCGTAGAAGGGTCAGGGGCGGCAAGGGAAAAACTGTTTTTT.

The chain recombines TRBV5-1 with TRBJ2-3, with 11 nucleotides matching TRBD2. The CDR3 is 16 amino acids. The junction had 6 bases not matched to a gene; V was cut back by 0 bases and J by 6 bases. Looked up from germline, CDR1 is SGHRS and CDR2 is YFSETQ. CDR3 DNA sequence: TGCGCCAGCAGCTTGGCTGTTAGCGGGGGGGCCGATACGCAGTATTTT. Residues: CASSLAVSGGADTQYF.

This clone was seen a handful of times. CDR3 residues: CASSQDPPGSSYNEQFF. CDR3 in DNA: TGCGCCAGCAGCCAAGATCCACCCGGTAGCTCCTACAATGAGCAGTTCTTC. The rearrangement joins TRBV4-1 to TRBJ2-1; no firm D call. The CDR3 totals 17 residues. Trimming stripped 0 bases from V and 0 bases from J, with 12 bases between. Germline CDR1 MGHRA, CDR2 YSYEKL.

This clone appeared a few times. This chain connects TRBV5-1 to TRBJ2-3, with a tentative D call TRBD1 (5 bases). This CDR3 comprises 15 residues. V was pared by 0 bases and J by 0 bases, with 8 bases between. The V gene's germline CDR1 is SGHRS and CDR2 YFSETQ. The CDR3: CASSLEGVSTDTQYF. In DNA form, the CDR3 reads TGCGCCAGCAGCTTGGAAGGGGTTAGCACAGATACGCAGTATTTT.

The V call is TRBV12-5, the J call TRBJ2-6; perhaps TRBD1 as D (5 bases). Trimming pared 6 bases from V and 2 bases from J, leaving 14 bases between. CDR3 length: 16 amino acids. Germline V CDR1 and CDR2: LGHNT, FRNRAP. CDR3 DNA: TGTGCTAGTGGCAACATAGCAGGGACTGGGGCCAACGTCCTGACTTTC. This encodes CASGNIAGTGANVLTF.

The genes are TRBV6-5 and TRBJ1-1, with unresolved D. The germline V and J ends were trimmed by 7 bases and 0 bases, with 9 bases remaining between them. The CDR3 has 13 residues. CDR1 is MNHEY, CDR2 SVGAGI, per germline. The CDR3 sequence: CASNEQMNTEAFF. The CDR3 DNA reads TGTGCCAGCAATGAACAGATGAACACTGAAGCTTTCTTT.

The V gene is TRBV2, the J gene TRBJ2-1; TRBD1 agrees at 7 bases. The V gene end was trimmed by 8 bases and the J gene end by 0 bases; junction bases not matched to a gene: 10. CDR3 length equals 16 residues. CDR1 and CDR2 (germline): SNHLY, FYNNEI. In nucleotides, the CDR3 is TGTGCCAGCGCGAGACAGGGAATTAACTCCTACAATGAGCAGTTCTTC. Translated, it gives CASARQGINSYNEQFF.

This chain links TRBV6-1 with TRBJ1-5; possible D gene TRBD1, 6 bases. This CDR3 region has 14 residues. The ends were cut back, 6 bases at V and 4 bases at J, with 13 bases in the middle. Germline values: CDR1 MNHNS, CDR2 SASEGT. In DNA, the CDR3 is TGTGCCAGCAGCAAACAGGGTTGGAATCAGCCCCAGCATTTT. Its translation is CASSKQGWNQPQHF.

The CDR3, as DNA: TGTGCCAGCAGTTACAGCCTGGATAATTCACCCCTCCACTTT. It yields the protein CASSYSLDNSPLHF. The chain couples TRBV6-5 to TRBJ1-6; D is uncertain. CDR1 MNHEY and CDR2 SVGAGI come from the germline V gene. V was pared by 2 bases and J by 5 bases, with 7 bases between. The CDR3 covers 14 residues.

The chain joins TRBV2 to TRBJ1-2; D is unclear. The V gene lost 8 bases and the J gene lost 0 bases, with 7 bases spanning the gap. The V gene's germline CDR1 is SNHLY and CDR2 FYNNEI. This CDR3 spans 12 amino acids. The CDR3 DNA reads as TGTGCCAGCGCGAGGGCTAACTATGGCTACACCTTC. Translated: CASARANYGYTF.

The V and J genes are TRBV7-2 and TRBJ2-7; a weak D match, TRBD1 (6 bases). Trimming left V 5 bases short and J 6 bases short, with 14 bases between. The CDR3 covers 13 residues. CDR1 SGHTA and CDR2 FQGNSA come from the germline V gene. The CDR3 reads CASSLRQAGEQYF. CDR3 in DNA: TGTGCCAGCAGCCTCAGACAGGCGGGCGAGCAGTACTTC.

The chain has TRBV18 and TRBJ1-1; 9 positions agree with TRBD1. CDR1 and CDR2 (germline): KGHSH, LQKENI. After removal of 4 bases from V and 0 bases from J, the junction contained 0 bases not matched to a gene. This CDR3 is 14 amino acids long. The CDR3 spells CASSRTGVNTEAFF. DNA of the CDR3: TGTGCCAGCTCACGGACAGGGGTGAACACTGAAGCTTTCTTT.

This clone came up once. The V and J genes are TRBV5-1 and TRBJ1-1, with D uncertain. With 4 bases removed from V and 1 base from J, the gap between germline ends came to 11 bases. This CDR3 has 14 amino acids. Per germline, CDR1 SGHRS and CDR2 YFSETQ. The CDR3 loop is CASSRAEGNTEAFF. The CDR3 DNA sequence: TGCGCCAGCAGCCGGGCGGAGGGGAACACTGAAGCTTTCTTT.

On this clone itself: At one boundary the junction diverges from the germline segment, which might be a read error. At the DNA level, this CDR3 is encoded by other sequences in the same sample as well. The genes are TRBV10-3 and TRBJ1-5; D might be TRBD1 (6 bases). CDR1 is ENHRY, CDR2 SYGVKD, per germline. There are 13 residues in the CDR3. The CDR3 nucleotides are TGCGCCACCACGGACAGCACTTATCAGCCCCAGCATTTT. It specifies CATTDSTYQPQHF.

This chain uses TRBV28 with TRBJ2-3; maybe TRBD2 (6 bases). Trimming cost V 2 bases and J 2 bases, with 17 bases left between them. The V gene's germline CDR1 is MDHEN and CDR2 SYDVKM. The CDR3 sequence is 17 residues long. The CDR3 sequence is CASSLQGSGALTDTQYF. The CDR3 DNA is TGTGCCAGCAGTTTACAGGGTAGCGGAGCCCTCACAGATACGCAGTATTTT.

The chain's CDR3 is CASSLGEPGNQPQHF. The CDR3 DNA reads TGTGCCAGCAGCTTAGGGGAGCCGGGCAATCAGCCCCAGCATTTT. The V gene is TRBV7-9, the J gene TRBJ1-5; no definite D call. This CDR3 region has 15 residues. Germline V CDR1 and CDR2: SEHNR, FQNEAQ (reference sequence). V was clipped by 1 base and J by 2 bases, with 9 bases between them. The full variable domain, completed using reference TRBV7-9 and TRBJ1-5, is DTGVSQNPRHKITKRGQNVTFRCDPISEHNRLYWYRQTLGQGPEFLTYFQNEAQLEKSRLLSDRFSAERPKGSFSTLEIQRTEQGDSAMYLCASSLGEPGNQPQHFGDGTRLSIL.